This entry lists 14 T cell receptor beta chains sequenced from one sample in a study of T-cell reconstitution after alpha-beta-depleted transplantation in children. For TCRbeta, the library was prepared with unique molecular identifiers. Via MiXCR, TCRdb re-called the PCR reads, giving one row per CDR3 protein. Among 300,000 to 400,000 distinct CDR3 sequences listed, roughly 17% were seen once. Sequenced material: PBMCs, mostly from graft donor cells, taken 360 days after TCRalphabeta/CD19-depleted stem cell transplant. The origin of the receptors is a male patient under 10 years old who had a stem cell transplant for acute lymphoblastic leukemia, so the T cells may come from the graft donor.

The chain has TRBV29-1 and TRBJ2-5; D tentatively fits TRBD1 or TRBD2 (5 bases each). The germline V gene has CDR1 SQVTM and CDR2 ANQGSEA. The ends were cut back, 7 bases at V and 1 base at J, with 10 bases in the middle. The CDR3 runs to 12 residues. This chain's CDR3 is CSGGQGQETQYF. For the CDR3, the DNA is TGCAGCGGAGGGCAGGGCCAAGAGACCCAGTACTTC.

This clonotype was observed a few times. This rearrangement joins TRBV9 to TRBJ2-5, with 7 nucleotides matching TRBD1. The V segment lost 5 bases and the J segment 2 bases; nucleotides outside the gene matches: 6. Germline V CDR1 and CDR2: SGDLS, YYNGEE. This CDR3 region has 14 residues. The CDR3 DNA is TGTGCCAGCAGTTGGGACAGCCAACAAGAGACCCAGTACTTC. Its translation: CASSWDSQQETQYF.

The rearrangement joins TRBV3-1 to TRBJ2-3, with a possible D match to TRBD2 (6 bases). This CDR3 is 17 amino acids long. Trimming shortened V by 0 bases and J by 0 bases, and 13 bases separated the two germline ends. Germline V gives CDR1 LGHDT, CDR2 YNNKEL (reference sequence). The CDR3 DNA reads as TGTGCCAGCAGCCAAGATCTCGGGAGTCTGAGCACAGATACGCAGTATTTT. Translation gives CASSQDLGSLSTDTQYF.

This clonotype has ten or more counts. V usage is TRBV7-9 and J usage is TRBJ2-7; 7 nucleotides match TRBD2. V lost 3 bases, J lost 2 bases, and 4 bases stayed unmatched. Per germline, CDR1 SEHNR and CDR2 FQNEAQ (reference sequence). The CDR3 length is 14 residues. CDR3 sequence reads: CASSLTSKPYEQYF. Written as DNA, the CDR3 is TGTGCCAGCAGCTTGACTAGCAAGCCCTACGAGCAGTACTTC.

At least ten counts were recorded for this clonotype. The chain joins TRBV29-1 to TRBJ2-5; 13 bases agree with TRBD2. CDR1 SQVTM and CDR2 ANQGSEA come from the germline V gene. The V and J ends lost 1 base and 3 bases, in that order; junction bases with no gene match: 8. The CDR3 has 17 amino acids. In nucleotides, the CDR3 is TGCAGCGTTGAAGGCAGGCGACTAGCGGGAGGCGAAGAGACCCAGTACTTC. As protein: CSVEGRRLAGGEETQYF.

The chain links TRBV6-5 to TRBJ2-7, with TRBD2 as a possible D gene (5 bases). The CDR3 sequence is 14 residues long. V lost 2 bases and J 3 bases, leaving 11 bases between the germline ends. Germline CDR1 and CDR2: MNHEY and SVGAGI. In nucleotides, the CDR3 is TGTGCCAGCAGTTACACCGGACTTAACTACGAGCAGTACTTC. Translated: CASSYTGLNYEQYF.

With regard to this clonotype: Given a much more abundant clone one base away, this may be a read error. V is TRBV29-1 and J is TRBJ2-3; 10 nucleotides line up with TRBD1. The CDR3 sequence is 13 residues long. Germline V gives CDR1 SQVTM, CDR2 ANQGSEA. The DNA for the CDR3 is TGCAGCGTTGGGACAGGGGGGACAGATAGGCAGTATTTT. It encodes CSVGTGGTDRQYF.

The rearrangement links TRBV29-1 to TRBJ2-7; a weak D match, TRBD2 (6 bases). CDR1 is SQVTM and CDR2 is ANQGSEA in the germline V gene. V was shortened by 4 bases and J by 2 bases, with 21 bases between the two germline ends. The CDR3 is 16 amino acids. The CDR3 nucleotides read TGCAGCGTTGGGGGATTTGGGGGAGGAAGAACCTACGAGCAGTACTTC. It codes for CSVGGFGGGRTYEQYF.

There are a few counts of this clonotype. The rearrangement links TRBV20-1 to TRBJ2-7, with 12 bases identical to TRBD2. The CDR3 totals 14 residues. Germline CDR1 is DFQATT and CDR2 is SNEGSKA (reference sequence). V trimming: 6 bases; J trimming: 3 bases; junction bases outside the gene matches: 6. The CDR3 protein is CSATTSGRFYEQYF. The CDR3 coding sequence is TGCAGTGCCACAACTAGCGGGAGGTTCTACGAGCAGTACTTC.

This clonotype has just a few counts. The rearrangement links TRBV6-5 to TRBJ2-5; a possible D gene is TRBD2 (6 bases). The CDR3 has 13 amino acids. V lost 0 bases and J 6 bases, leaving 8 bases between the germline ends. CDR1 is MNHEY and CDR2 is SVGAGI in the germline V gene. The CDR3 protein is CASSYSGGKTQYF. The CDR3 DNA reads TGTGCCAGCAGTTACTCCGGAGGGAAGACCCAGTACTTC.

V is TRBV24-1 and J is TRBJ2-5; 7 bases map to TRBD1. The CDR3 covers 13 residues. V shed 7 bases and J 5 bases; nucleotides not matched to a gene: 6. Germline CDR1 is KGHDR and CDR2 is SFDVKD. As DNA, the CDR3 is TGTGCCACCAGAGGAACAGGGGTTGAGACCCAGTACTTC. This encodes CATRGTGVETQYF.

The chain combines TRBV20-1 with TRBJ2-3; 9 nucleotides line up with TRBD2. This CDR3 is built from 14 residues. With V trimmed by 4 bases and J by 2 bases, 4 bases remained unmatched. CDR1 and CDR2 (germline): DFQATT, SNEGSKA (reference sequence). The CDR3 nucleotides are TGCAGTGCTACCAGCGGGAGGTCCACAGATACGCAGTATTTT. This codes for CSATSGRSTDTQYF.

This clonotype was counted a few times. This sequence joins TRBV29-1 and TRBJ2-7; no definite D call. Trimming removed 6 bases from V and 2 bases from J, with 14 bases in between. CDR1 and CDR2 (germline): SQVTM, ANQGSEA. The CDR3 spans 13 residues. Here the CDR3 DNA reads TGCAGCGTGGCCGGCTTAGAGGCCTACGAGCAGTACTTC. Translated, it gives CSVAGLEAYEQYF.

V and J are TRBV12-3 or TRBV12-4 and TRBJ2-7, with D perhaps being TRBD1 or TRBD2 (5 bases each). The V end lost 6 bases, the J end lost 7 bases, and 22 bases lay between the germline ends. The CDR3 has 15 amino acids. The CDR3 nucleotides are TGTGCCAGCAGACCTCGGGCCGGCCCTGGGGGAGAGCAGTACTTC. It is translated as CASRPRAGPGGEQYF.